This TCR beta chain was observed in a study of T cells in localized non-small cell lung cancer. This clone is a singleton in its sample. The antigen is not known. The CDR3 spans 15 residues. V lost 7 bases and J 0 bases, leaving 13 bases between the germline ends. The germline V gene has CDR1 LNHDA and CDR2 SQIVND (reference sequence). Overall study results and limits: Highest T cell clonality was seen in uninvolved adjacent lung, surpassing that measured in tumor. Blood T cell density predicted longer survival; adjacent-lung clonality, shorter. There were a median roughly 60 of the top 100 tumor clones appearing in adjacent lung.

Repertoires were generated with immunoSEQ multiplex PCR, while TCRdb's copy carries only in-frame clones and drops some. The table lists approximately 5,200 clones, about 85% of them singletons, with roughly 8.6% in the top ten. This sequence originates from a woman aged 40-69 years with stage II lung adenocarcinoma. The rearrangement joins TRBV19 to TRBJ1-3; a possible D gene is TRBD1 (5 bases). The sample here was PBMCs, taken before any cancer treatment. This CDR3 is CASTPDRASGNTIYF. CDR3 sequence (DNA): TGTGCCAGTACCCCAGACAGAGCCTCTGGAAACACCATATATTTT.